This T cell receptor beta chain was sequenced in a study of control samples from healthy donors and cancer patients. The CDR3 has 14 residues. The V end was cut by 4 bases, the J end by 7 bases, with 14 bases between. Germline V gene lookup returns CDR1 SGHAT and CDR2 FQNNGV. Measured with immunoSEQ multiplex PCR; TCRdb has only the in-frame clones, and not every one. Of about 130,000 clones listed, roughly 92% are singletons. This clonotype originated in a man aged 18 to 35 in good health. The specimen sequenced was blood. V usage is TRBV11-2 and J usage is TRBJ2-1; D is unresolved. As DNA, the CDR3 is TGTGCCAGCAGCTCGAACCCCCTTGTGAATGAGCAGTTCTTC. It yields the protein CASSSNPLVNEQFF.